This T cell receptor (beta chain) was retrieved from a study of blood T cell repertoires in COVID-19. As for the study in general: The samples span acute and convalescent COVID-19 from the United States, Italy and Spain. The analysed material was cDNA or gDNA that came from T cells, B-cell-depleted T cells, or PBMCs.

The V end was cut by 8 bases, the J end by 0 bases, with 14 bases between. This CDR3 comprises 14 residues. Per germline, CDR1 SQVTM and CDR2 ANQGSEA. Under the authors' procedure: Researchers report that nucleated cell counts were estimated from reference gene primer amplification. This table comes from immunoSEQ multiplex PCR, and its TCRdb copy is limited to in-frame clones, with some not included. V and J calls and clone size are given by that table; D and trimming were obtained from the DNA. The sample includes hundreds of thousands of clones, roughly 89% of them seen just once. This clonotype was obtained from a man in his 60s who had recovered from COVID-19. The chain employs TRBV29-1 and TRBJ1-3, with D uncertain. Sequenced: peripheral blood. CDR3 coding DNA: TGCAGCCTCCCGGGAGATTACTCTGGAAACACCATATATTTT. Residues: CSLPGDYSGNTIYF.